This TCR beta chain is from a study of shared clonotypes between healthy human individuals. Whole-study results and caveats: Rarefaction indicated that sorted-subset sequencing remained incomplete although depth was large. Non-shared clonotypes showed lower generation probabilities than clonotypes common to all four donors. A small donor pool kept down the genetic and exposure-history diversity that was represented.

The CDR3 is 16 amino acids. Trimming cost V 3 bases and J 0 bases, with 14 bases left between them. Germline CDR1 LNHDA, CDR2 SQIVND (reference sequence). Note on this clone: The antigen remains unidentified.

In the sorted-subset replicate PCRs, approximately 200 ng DNA, 25,000 to 30,000 T cell genomes, was used. Method: immunoSEQ multiplex PCR; TCRdb's copy keeps in-frame clones and lacks some. Seen here are some 550,000 clones, approximately 97% observed once, and the top ten hold around 0.058%. Material for sequencing was naive CD4+ T cells sorted from blood. Stated subset: CD45RA+ positively selected. The V and J genes are TRBV19 and TRBJ1-1, with TRBD1 as a possible D gene (5 bases). The sequence came from a woman aged 30 to 39 in good health. As DNA, the CDR3 is TGTGCCAGTAGTATGACCCGGGGCAGGATGAACACTGAAGCTTTCTTT. The encoded protein is CASSMTRGRMNTEAFF.